Shown below are 25 T cell receptor beta chains from a single sample sequenced in a study of Ad26.COV2.S vaccination and SARS-CoV-2 variants. Assay: immunoSEQ multiplex PCR; the TCRdb copy retains only in-frame clones and omits some. The table lists around 300,000 clones, roughly nine tenths of them singletons. Treatment: some 20 received Ad26.COV2.S at low or high dose, single or two shots; about 5 received placebo; per-sample allocation not given. Each sample was drawn 63 days after the first injection (of vaccine or placebo). Sequencing was performed on peripheral blood, taken in a trial of Ad26.COV2.S vaccine versus placebo. These receptors all come from a person between 18 and 59 years old who received the Ad26.COV2.S COVID-19 vaccine or a placebo.

This chain connects TRBV7-9 to TRBJ2-7, with D possibly TRBD1 on 7 matching bases. The CDR3 totals 15 residues. V dropped 5 bases and J dropped 3 bases, with 17 bases sitting between them. Germline-derived CDR1 and CDR2 are SEHNR and FQNEAQ (reference sequence). The CDR3 nucleotides are TGTGCCAGCAGCGCCAGGGGGGACCCGGACTACGAGCAGTACTTC. Amino acids: CASSARGDPDYEQYF.

The chain uses TRBV6-4 and TRBJ2-6; D tentatively fits TRBD1 or TRBD2 (5 bases each). With 5 bases removed from V and 0 bases from J, the gap between germline ends came to 11 bases. The CDR3 covers 16 residues. Germline CDR1 and CDR2: MRHNA and SNTAGT. DNA of the CDR3: TGTGCCAGCAGTCGGGACCCAAGCTCTGGGGCCAACGTCCTGACTTTC. Translation gives CASSRDPSSGANVLTF.

This chain joins TRBV28 and TRBJ2-3; D is unresolved. Trimming cost V 2 bases and J 5 bases, with 14 bases left between them. The CDR3 loop spans 15 amino acids. Germline CDR1 reads MDHEN; CDR2 reads SYDVKM. CDR3 in amino acids: CASSLLAFLIDTQYF. CDR3 nucleotide sequence: TGTGCCAGCAGTTTACTCGCGTTCCTTATAGATACGCAGTATTTT. Full variable domain (missing parts from reference TRBV28 and TRBJ2-3): DVKVTQSSRYLVKRTGEKVFLECVQDMDHENMFWYRQDPGLGLRLIYFSYDVKMKEKGDIPEGYSVSREKKERFSLILESASTNQTSMYLCASSLLAFLIDTQYFGPGTRLTVL.

V and J are TRBV15 and TRBJ2-7; TRBD2 matches 9 bases. The CDR3 has 14 residues. J was trimmed by 3 bases and V by 1 base; bases with no gene match: 1. The germline gives CDR1 LNHNV, CDR2 YYDKDF (reference sequence). CDR3 in amino acids: CATSRASGNYEQYF. CDR3 nucleotides: TGTGCCACCAGCAGAGCTAGCGGGAACTACGAGCAGTACTTC.

The sample holds a few counts of this clone. The CDR3 region is CASSQDSQGTFSGANVLTF. For the CDR3, the DNA is TGTGCCAGCAGCCAAGACTCACAGGGGACTTTCTCTGGGGCCAACGTCCTGACTTTC. This sequence joins TRBV4-2 and TRBJ2-6; TRBD1 might be the D (7 bases). The V end was cut by 0 bases, the J end by 0 bases, with 15 bases between. The V gene's germline CDR1 is LGHNA and CDR2 YNFKEQ. The CDR3 has 19 amino acids.

The chain joins TRBV6-2 or TRBV6-3 to TRBJ1-5; D is possibly TRBD1 (5 bases). V lost 5 bases to trimming and J lost 7 bases, with 21 bases between them. The CDR3 covers 16 residues. Looked up from germline, CDR1 is MNHEY and CDR2 is SVGEGT. The CDR3 protein is CASSKGKGSGKQPQHF. Written as DNA, the CDR3 is TGTGCCAGCAGTAAGGGAAAGGGGTCCGGGAAGCAGCCCCAGCATTTT.

The V and J genes are TRBV7-8 and TRBJ2-5; D unclear. V was shortened by 2 bases and J by 3 bases, with 4 bases between the two germline ends. The CDR3 is 12 amino acids. Germline CDR1 reads SGHVS; CDR2 reads FQNEAQ. CDR3 in amino acids: CASSLFEETQYF. As DNA, the CDR3 is TGTGCCAGCAGCTTATTCGAAGAGACCCAGTACTTC.

In its sample, this clone was seen a few times. V usage is TRBV3-1 (or the pseudogene TRBV3-2) and J usage is TRBJ2-1; 15 bases fit TRBD2. Germline V gene data show CDR1 as LGHDT and CDR2 as YNNKEL (reference sequence). The trim removed 2 bases at V and 5 bases at J, leaving 4 bases unmatched. The CDR3 contains 17 residues. The CDR3 is CASSQWTSGGGNNEQFF. The CDR3 DNA is TGTGCCAGCAGCCAATGGACTAGCGGGGGGGGCAACAATGAGCAGTTCTTC.

The chain is built from TRBV5-6 and TRBJ1-1, with 8 bases aligning to TRBD1. The CDR3 loop spans 14 amino acids. The germline gives CDR1 SGHDT, CDR2 YYEEEE. The J segment lost 5 bases and the V segment lost 4 bases, leaving 7 bases of the junction unmatched. CDR3 residues: CASSPGQGWTEAFF. The CDR3, as DNA: TGTGCCAGCAGCCCAGGACAGGGTTGGACTGAAGCTTTCTTT.

The chain links TRBV9 to TRBJ1-6; D uncertain. CDR1 is SGDLS, CDR2 YYNGEE, per germline. The CDR3 sequence is 14 residues long. Trimming pared 4 bases from V and 9 bases from J, leaving 14 bases between. Here the CDR3 DNA reads TGTGCCAGCAGCCGAGGGCAGGCCGCTTCACCCCTCCACTTT. Its protein is CASSRGQAASPLHF.

The chain links TRBV28 to TRBJ1-1; D unresolved. The V gene's germline CDR1 is MDHEN and CDR2 SYDVKM. This CDR3 comprises 15 residues. With 5 bases removed from V and 0 bases from J, the gap between germline ends came to 13 bases. The DNA for the CDR3 is TGTGCCAGCAGTCCCCCTGGACCCATGAACACTGAAGCTTTCTTT. Translation gives CASSPPGPMNTEAFF.

The chain combines TRBV7-3 with TRBJ2-4; D ambiguous. The germline V gene encodes CDR1 SGHTA and CDR2 FQGTGA. V gave up 3 bases and J gave up 7 bases, with 10 bases separating them. The CDR3 contains 13 residues. The CDR3 loop is CASSLGSGNIQYF. The CDR3 coding sequence is TGTGCCAGCAGCTTGGGCTCTGGGAACATTCAGTACTTC.

The CDR3 nucleotides are TGCGCCAGCAGCTCCACAGGGGGTATGTGGGATGGCTACACCTTC. It translates to CASSSTGGMWDGYTF. The gene calls are TRBV5-1 and TRBJ1-2; 8 nucleotides match TRBD1. Losses at the gene ends were 3 bases for V and 6 bases for J; bases not matched to a gene: 10. The V gene's germline CDR1 is SGHRS and CDR2 YFSETQ. The length of the CDR3 is 15 residues. Using reference TRBV5-1 and TRBJ1-2 for the parts outside the CDR3, the full variable domain is KAGVTQTPRYLIKTRGQQVTLSCSPISGHRSVSWYQQTPGQGLQFLFEYFSETQRNKGNFPGRFSGRQFSNSRSEMNVSTLELGDSALYLCASSSTGGMWDGYTFGSGTRLTVV.

This clone was counted only a few times. The chain has TRBV2 and TRBJ1-1; tentatively, D is TRBD1 (5 bases). The length of the CDR3 is 12 residues. Deletions cut 8 bases from V and 1 base from J, with 8 bases between. CDR1 and CDR2 (germline): SNHLY, FYNNEI. CDR3 region: CASSTENTEAFF. The CDR3 DNA reads TGTGCCAGCTCGACAGAGAACACTGAAGCTTTCTTT.

The V call is TRBV7-2, the J call TRBJ1-1, with D uncertain. The V gene lost 10 bases and the J gene lost 4 bases, with 19 bases spanning the gap. Germline V gives CDR1 SGHTA, CDR2 FQGNSA. This CDR3 contains 14 residues. The CDR3 region has the DNA TGTGCCACCCCCCTCCGTTTTGGGAGCACTGAAGCTTTCTTT. It codes for CATPLRFGSTEAFF.

The rearrangement joins TRBV30 to TRBJ2-1, with TRBD2 as a possible D gene (6 bases). V was shortened by 1 base and J by 0 bases, with 10 bases between the two germline ends. The CDR3 is made up of 15 amino acids. Germline V gene sequence: CDR1 GTSNPN, CDR2 SVGIG (reference sequence). The CDR3 reads CAWSEGRSSYNEQFF. The CDR3 DNA reads TGTGCCTGGAGTGAGGGGAGGAGCTCCTACAATGAGCAGTTCTTC.

V is TRBV27 and J is TRBJ2-7; no clear D gene. CDR3 length: 13 residues. Germline loops: CDR1 MNHEY, CDR2 SMNVEV (reference sequence). V lost 5 bases and J lost 2, with 10 bases in between. The CDR3 coding sequence is TGTGCCAGCAGTCCAAGGATACCCTACGAGCAGTACTTC. Its protein product is CASSPRIPYEQYF.

The chain employs TRBV18 and TRBJ2-5; D perhaps matches TRBD2 (5 bases). The germline V and J ends were trimmed by 3 bases and 5 bases, with 19 bases remaining between them. CDR1 is KGHSH and CDR2 is LQKENI in the germline V gene. The CDR3 covers 16 residues. This CDR3 reads CASSPGSILSGETQYF. The DNA of the CDR3 is TGTGCCAGCTCACCGGGGAGCATACTTTCCGGGGAGACCCAGTACTTC.

V gene TRBV27 combines with J gene TRBJ2-1; weak D call: TRBD2 (6 bases). The CDR3 sequence is 14 residues long. The V end was cut by 6 bases, the J end by 0 bases, with 9 bases between. Germline V gene lookup returns CDR1 MNHEY and CDR2 SMNVEV (reference sequence). The CDR3 spells CASRGGTSYNEQFF. In nucleotides, the CDR3 is TGTGCCAGCAGGGGGGGTACCTCCTACAATGAGCAGTTCTTC.

The CDR3 sequence is CASRQPGQGHLEQYF. DNA of the CDR3: TGTGCCAGCAGACAACCGGGACAGGGGCATCTTGAGCAGTACTTC. The J gene is TRBJ2-7, the V gene TRBV25-1, with 10 bases matching TRBD1. Germline assignment: CDR1 MGHDK and CDR2 SYGVNS. V gave up 6 bases and J gave up 7 bases; unmatched junction bases: 12. CDR3 size: 15 residues.

The chain recombines TRBV6-2 or TRBV6-3 with TRBJ2-3, with a possible D match to TRBD2 (7 bases). The CDR3 contains 15 residues. With 6 bases removed from V and 4 bases from J, the gap between germline ends came to 17 bases. Germline V gives CDR1 MNHEY, CDR2 SVGEGT. The chain's CDR3 is CASSPGGTRADTQYF. The CDR3 DNA follows: TGTGCCAGCAGCCCGGGGGGCACACGGGCAGATACGCAGTATTTT.

V gene TRBV30 combines with J gene TRBJ2-2, with 7 bases identical to TRBD2. The CDR3 is 18 amino acids. V shed 5 bases and J 1 base; nucleotides not matched to a gene: 16. Germline V gene lookup returns CDR1 GTSNPN and CDR2 SVGIG (reference sequence). The CDR3 bases are TGTGCCTGGTCATGGCGGGGAGGGCCGACCGGGAACACCGGGGAGCTGTTTTTT. Translation gives CAWSWRGGPTGNTGELFF.

CDR3 loop: CASSPTVGTTVIEQYF. DNA for the CDR3: TGTGCCAGCAGCCCCACCGTCGGGACTACCGTAATCGAGCAGTACTTC. The chain couples TRBV7-9 to TRBJ2-7, with 7 bases identical to TRBD2. CDR1 and CDR2 from the germline V gene are SEHNR and FQNEAQ (reference sequence). V lost 5 bases and J lost 6; bases outside the gene matches: 16. This CDR3 has 16 amino acids. Drawing the rest from reference TRBV7-9 and TRBJ2-7, the complete variable domain is DTGVSQNPRHKITKRGQNVTFRCDPISEHNRLYWYRQTLGQGPEFLTYFQNEAQLEKSRLLSDRFSAERPKGSFSTLEIQRTEQGDSAMYLCASSPTVGTTVIEQYFGPGTRLTVT.

The chain recombines TRBV14 with TRBJ2-6; TRBD1 or TRBD2 may be the D gene (5 bases each). The CDR3 is 16 amino acids. The V end lost 4 bases, the J end lost 3 bases, and 13 bases lay between the germline ends. CDR1 and CDR2 from the germline V gene are SGHDN and FVKESK. CDR3: CASSRQVGVGANVLTF. The CDR3, as DNA: TGTGCCAGCAGCCGCCAAGTGGGGGTTGGGGCCAACGTCCTGACTTTC.

This clone was picked up one time. This rearrangement joins TRBV11-3 to TRBJ2-1; D gene unclear. This CDR3 has 15 amino acids. Germline loops: CDR1 SGHNT, CDR2 YENEEA. V lost 5 bases and J 0 bases, leaving 11 bases between the germline ends. The CDR3 sequence: CASSPNPRSYNEQFF. DNA for the CDR3: TGTGCCAGCAGCCCCAACCCCCGCTCCTACAATGAGCAGTTCTTC.